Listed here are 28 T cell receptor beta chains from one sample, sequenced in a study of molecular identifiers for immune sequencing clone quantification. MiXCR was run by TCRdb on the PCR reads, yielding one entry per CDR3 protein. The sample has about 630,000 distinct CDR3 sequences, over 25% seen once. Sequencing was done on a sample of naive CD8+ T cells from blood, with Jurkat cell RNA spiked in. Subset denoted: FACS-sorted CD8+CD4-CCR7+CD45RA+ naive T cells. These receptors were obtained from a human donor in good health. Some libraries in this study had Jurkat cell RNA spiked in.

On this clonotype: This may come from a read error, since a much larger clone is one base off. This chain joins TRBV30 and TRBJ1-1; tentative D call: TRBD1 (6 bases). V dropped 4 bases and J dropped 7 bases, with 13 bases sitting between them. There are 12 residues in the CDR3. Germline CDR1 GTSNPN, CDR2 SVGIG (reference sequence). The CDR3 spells CAWKQGVIEAFF. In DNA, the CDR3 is TGTGCCTGGAAACAGGGAGTTATTGAAGCTTTCTTT.

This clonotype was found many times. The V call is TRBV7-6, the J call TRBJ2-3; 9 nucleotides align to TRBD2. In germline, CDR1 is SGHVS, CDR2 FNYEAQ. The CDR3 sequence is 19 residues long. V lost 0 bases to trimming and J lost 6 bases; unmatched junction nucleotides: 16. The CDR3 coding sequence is TGTGCCAGCAGCTTAGCGGTCGGGAGACTAGCGGCCCTTCTGGATACGCAGTATTTT. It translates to CASSLAVGRLAALLDTQYF.

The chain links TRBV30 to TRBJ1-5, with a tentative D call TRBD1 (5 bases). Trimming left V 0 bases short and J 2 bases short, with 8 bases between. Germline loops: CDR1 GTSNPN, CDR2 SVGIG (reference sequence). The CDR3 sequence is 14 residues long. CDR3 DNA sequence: TGTGCCTGGAGTGTACGAGGGGGCAATCAGCCCCAGCATTTT. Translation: CAWSVRGGNQPQHF.

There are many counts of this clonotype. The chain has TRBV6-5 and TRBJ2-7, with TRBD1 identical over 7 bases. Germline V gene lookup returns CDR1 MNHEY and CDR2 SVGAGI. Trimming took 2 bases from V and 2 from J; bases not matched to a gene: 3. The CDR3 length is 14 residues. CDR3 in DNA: TGTGCCAGCAGTTACCGGGGACAGCCCTACGAGCAGTACTTC. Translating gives CASSYRGQPYEQYF.

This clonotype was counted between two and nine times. CDR3 coding DNA: TGTGCCAGCAGCCCCCCGGGGGCCAGCTATGGCTACACCTTC. This codes for CASSPPGASYGYTF. V gene TRBV7-9 combines with J gene TRBJ1-2, with D possibly matching TRBD1 (6 bases). The CDR3 totals 14 residues. The germline V gene has CDR1 SEHNR and CDR2 FQNEAQ (reference sequence). V was trimmed by 5 bases and J by 4 bases, leaving 14 bases between them.

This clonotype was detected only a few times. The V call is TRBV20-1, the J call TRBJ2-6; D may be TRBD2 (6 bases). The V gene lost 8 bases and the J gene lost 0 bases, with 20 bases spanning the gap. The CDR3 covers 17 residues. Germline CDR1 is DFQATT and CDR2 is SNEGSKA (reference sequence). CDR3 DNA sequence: TGCAGTACACAAACAATTATGGGGGGCTCTGGGGCCAACGTCCTGACTTTC. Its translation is CSTQTIMGGSGANVLTF.

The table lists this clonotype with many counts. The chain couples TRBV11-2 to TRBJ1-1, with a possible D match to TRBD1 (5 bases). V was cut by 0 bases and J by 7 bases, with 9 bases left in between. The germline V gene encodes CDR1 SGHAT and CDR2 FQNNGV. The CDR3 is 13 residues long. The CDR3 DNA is TGTGCCAGCAGCTTAGATGGGGCGGTTGAAGCTTTCTTT. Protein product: CASSLDGAVEAFF.

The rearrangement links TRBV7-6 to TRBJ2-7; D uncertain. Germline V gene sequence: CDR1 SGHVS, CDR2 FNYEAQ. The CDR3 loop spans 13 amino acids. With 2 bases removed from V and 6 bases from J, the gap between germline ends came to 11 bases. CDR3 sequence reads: CASSLTSLAEQYF. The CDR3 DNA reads TGTGCCAGCAGCTTAACTTCTCTCGCCGAGCAGTACTTC.

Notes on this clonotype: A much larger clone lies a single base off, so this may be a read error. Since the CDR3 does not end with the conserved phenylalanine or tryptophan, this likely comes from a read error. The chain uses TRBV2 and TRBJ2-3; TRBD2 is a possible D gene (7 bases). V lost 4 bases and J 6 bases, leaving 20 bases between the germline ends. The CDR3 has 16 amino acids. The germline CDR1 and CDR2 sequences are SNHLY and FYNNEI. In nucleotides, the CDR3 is TGTGCCAGCAGTGCCGTGAGGCGGGGGCCGTCGGATACGCAGTATCTT. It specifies CASSAVRRGPSDTQYL.

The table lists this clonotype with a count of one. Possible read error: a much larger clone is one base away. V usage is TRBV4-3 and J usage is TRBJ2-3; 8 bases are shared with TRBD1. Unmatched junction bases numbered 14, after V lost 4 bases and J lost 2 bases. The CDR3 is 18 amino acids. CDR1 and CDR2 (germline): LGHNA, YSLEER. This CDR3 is CASSPGTSRQGFTDTQYF. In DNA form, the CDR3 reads TGCGCCAGCAGCCCAGGGACGTCGAGACAGGGGTTCACAGATACGCAGTATTTT.

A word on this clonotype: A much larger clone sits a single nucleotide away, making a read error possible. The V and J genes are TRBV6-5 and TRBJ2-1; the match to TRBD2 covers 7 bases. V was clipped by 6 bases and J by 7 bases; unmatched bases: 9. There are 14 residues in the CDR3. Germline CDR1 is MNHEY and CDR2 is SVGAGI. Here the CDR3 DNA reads TGTGCCAGCAGCCATTACCCACTAGCGAATGAGCAGTTCTTC. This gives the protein CASSHYPLANEQFF.

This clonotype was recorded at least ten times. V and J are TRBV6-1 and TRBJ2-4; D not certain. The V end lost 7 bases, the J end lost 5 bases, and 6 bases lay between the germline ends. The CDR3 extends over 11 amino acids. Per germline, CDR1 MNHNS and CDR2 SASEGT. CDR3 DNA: TGTGCCAGCAATTGGCAAAACATTCAGTACTTC. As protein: CASNWQNIQYF.

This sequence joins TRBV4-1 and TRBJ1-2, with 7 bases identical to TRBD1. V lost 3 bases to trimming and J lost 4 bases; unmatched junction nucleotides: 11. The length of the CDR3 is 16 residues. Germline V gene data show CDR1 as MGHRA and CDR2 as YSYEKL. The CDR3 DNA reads TGCGCCAGCAGCCAGGGGACCGGGACAGTACTCTATGGCTACACCTTC. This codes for CASSQGTGTVLYGYTF.

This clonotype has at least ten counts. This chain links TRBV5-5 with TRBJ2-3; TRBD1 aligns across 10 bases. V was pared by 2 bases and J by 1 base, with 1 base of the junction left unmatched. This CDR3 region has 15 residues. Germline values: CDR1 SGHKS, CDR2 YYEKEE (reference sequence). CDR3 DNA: TGTGCCAGCAGCTTTGGGACAGGGGGCACAGATACGCAGTATTTT. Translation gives CASSFGTGGTDTQYF.

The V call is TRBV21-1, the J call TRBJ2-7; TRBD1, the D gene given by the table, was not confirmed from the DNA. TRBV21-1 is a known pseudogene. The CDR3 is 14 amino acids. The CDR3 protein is CASTLGGQGYEQYF. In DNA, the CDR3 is TGTGCCAGCACCCTTGGGGGACAGGGCTACGAGCAGTACTTC.

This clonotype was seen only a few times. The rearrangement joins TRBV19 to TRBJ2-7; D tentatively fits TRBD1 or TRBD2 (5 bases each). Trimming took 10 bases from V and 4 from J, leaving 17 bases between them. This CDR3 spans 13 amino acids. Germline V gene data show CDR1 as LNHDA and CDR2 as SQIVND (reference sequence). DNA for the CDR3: TGTGCCACCTCGCCTGGGACCGCTTACGAGCAGTACTTC. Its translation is CATSPGTAYEQYF.

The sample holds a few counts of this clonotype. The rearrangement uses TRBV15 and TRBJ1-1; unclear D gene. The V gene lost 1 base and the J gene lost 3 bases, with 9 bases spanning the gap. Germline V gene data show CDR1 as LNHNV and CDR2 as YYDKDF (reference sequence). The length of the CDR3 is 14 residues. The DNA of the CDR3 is TGTGCCACCAGCAGAGTAATTCGAGACACTGAAGCTTTCTTT. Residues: CATSRVIRDTEAFF.

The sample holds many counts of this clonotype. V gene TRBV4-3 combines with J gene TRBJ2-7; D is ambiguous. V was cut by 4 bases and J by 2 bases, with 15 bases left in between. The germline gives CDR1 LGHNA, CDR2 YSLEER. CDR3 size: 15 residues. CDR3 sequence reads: CASSREVLPTYEQYF. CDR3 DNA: TGCGCCAGCAGCCGGGAAGTTCTTCCGACCTACGAGCAGTACTTC.

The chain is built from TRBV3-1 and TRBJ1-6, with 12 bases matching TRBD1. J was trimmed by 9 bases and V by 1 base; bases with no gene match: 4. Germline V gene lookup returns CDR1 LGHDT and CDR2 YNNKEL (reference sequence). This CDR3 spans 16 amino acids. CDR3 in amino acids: CASSQAGTGGRSPLHF. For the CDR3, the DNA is TGTGCCAGCAGCCAAGCTGGGACAGGGGGCCGTTCACCCCTCCACTTT.

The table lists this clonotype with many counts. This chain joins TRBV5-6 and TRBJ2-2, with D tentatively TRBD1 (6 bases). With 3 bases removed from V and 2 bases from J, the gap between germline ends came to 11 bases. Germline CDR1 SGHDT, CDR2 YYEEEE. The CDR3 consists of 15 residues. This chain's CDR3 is CASSWRQANTGELFF. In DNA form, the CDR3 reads TGTGCCAGCAGCTGGCGACAGGCTAACACCGGGGAGCTGTTTTTT.

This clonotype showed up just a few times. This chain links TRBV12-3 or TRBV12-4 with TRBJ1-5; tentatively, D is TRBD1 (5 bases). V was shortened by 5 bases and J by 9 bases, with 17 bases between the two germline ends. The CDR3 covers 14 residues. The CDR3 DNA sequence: TGTGCCAGCAGTACCCGACGGGGGGGGAGGCCCCAGCATTTT. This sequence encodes CASSTRRGGRPQHF.

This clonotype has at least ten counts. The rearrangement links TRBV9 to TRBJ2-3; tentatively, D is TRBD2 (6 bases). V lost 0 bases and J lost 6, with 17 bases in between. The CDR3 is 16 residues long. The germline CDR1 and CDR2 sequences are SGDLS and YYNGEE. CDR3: CASSVGGLLIADTQYF. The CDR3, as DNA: TGTGCCAGCAGCGTAGGGGGACTTTTAATTGCGGATACGCAGTATTTT.

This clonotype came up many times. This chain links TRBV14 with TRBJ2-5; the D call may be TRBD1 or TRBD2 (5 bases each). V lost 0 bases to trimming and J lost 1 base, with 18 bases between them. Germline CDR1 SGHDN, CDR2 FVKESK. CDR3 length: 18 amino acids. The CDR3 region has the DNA TGTGCCAGCAGCCAAGATCTTGAGGGACGCTCCCTCCAAGAGACCCAGTACTTC. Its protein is CASSQDLEGRSLQETQYF.

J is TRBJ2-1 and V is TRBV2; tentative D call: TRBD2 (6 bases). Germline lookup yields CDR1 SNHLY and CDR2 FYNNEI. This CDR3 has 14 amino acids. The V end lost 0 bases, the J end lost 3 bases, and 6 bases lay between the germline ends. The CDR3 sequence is CASSEARGYNEQFF. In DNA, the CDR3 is TGTGCCAGCAGTGAAGCGCGGGGCTACAATGAGCAGTTCTTC.

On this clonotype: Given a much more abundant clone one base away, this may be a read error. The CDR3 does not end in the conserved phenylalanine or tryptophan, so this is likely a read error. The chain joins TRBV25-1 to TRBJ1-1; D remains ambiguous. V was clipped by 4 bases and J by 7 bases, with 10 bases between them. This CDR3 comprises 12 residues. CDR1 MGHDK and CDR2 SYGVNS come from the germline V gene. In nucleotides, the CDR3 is TGTGCCAGCAGTGCCTTAGGGTATGAAGCTTTCTCT. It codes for CASSALGYEAFS.

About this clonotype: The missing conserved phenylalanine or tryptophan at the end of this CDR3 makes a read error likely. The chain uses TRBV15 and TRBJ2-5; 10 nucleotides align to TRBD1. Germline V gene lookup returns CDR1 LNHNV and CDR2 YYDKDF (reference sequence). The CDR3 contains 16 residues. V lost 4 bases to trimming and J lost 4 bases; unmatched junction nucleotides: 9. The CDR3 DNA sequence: TGTGCCACCAGCACGACCCTGGGGACAGGGGTAGAGACCCAGTACCTC. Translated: CATSTTLGTGVETQYL.

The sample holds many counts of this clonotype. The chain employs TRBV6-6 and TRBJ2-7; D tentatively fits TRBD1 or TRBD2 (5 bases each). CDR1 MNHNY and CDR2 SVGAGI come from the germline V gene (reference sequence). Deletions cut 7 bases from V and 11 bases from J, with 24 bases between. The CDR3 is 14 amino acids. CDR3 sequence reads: CASNAGTGLDLEYF. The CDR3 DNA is TGTGCCAGCAACGCCGGGACGGGTCTGGATCTGGAGTACTTC.

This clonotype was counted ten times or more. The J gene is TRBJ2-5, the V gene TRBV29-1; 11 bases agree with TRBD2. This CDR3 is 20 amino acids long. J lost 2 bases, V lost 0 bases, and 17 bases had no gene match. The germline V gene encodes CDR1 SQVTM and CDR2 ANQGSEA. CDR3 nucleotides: TGCAGCGTTGAAGATCAGTGGTTTCAGACTAGCGGGGCGGAGCAAGAGACCCAGTACTTC. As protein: CSVEDQWFQTSGAEQETQYF.